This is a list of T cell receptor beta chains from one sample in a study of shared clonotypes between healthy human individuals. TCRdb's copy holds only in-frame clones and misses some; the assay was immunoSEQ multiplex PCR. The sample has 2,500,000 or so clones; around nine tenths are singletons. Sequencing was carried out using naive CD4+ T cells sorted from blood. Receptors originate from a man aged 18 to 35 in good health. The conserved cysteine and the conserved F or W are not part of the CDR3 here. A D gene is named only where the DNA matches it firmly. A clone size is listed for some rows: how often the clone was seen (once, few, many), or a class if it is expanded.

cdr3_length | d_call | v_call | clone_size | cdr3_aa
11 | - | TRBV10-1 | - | ASSLALINEQF
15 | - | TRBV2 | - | ASRLPGTQLAKNIQY
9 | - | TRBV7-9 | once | ASSFDNEQF
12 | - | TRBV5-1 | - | ASSGGDSQETQY
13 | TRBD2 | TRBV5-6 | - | ASSLASGIANVLT
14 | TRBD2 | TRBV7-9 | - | ASSPMAGAVTGELF
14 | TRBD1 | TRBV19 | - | ASSIGQGAGSETQY
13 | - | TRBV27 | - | ASSPETVGNGKLF
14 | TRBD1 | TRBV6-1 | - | ASSEATGQGSYEQY
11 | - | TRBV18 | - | ASSTGREDGYT
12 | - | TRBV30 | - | AWRVTGHRYEQY